The 23 T cell receptor beta chains below all came from one sample that was sequenced in a study of shared clonotypes between healthy human individuals. Assay: immunoSEQ multiplex PCR; the TCRdb copy retains only in-frame clones and omits some. The sample holds about 330,000 clones, under 80% seen once. Material for sequencing was memory CD4+ T cells sorted from blood. Documented subset: CD45RA-negative fraction. These receptor sequences come from a man in his thirties or forties in good health.

The CDR3 DNA sequence: TGCGCCAGCAGCCAAGAGACAGGGGGGGGACAGCCCCAGCATTTT. This translates into CASSQETGGGQPQHF. The rearrangement links TRBV4-3 to TRBJ1-5; 9 bases match TRBD1. Looked up from germline, CDR1 is LGHNA and CDR2 is YSLEER. Unmatched junction bases numbered 4, after V lost 0 bases and J lost 7 bases. The CDR3 totals 15 residues.

The chain carries TRBV30 and TRBJ1-1, with D maybe TRBD1 (5 bases). The CDR3 spans 14 residues. Per the germline V gene, CDR1 is GTSNPN and CDR2 is SVGIG (reference sequence). The V end was cut by 2 bases, the J end by 6 bases, with 16 bases between. CDR3 nucleotides: TGTGCCTGGAGTAGATTCTCGGGGCTGGCTGAAGCTTTCTTT. It codes for CAWSRFSGLAEAFF.

The chain employs TRBV14 and TRBJ1-1; D is ambiguous. The CDR3 is 14 amino acids. V dropped 4 bases and J dropped 3 bases, with 12 bases sitting between them. Germline lookup yields CDR1 SGHDN and CDR2 FVKESK. CDR3 sequence reads: CASSPDPVHTEAFF. CDR3 sequence (DNA): TGTGCCAGCAGCCCGGACCCGGTGCACACTGAAGCTTTCTTT.

This clone was recorded once. The chain combines TRBV27 with TRBJ2-7; D is possibly TRBD2 (5 bases). Trimming removed 5 bases at V and 3 bases at J, with 11 bases between. This CDR3 region has 13 residues. CDR1 is MNHEY and CDR2 is SMNVEV in the germline V gene (reference sequence). The CDR3 coding sequence is TGTGCCAGCAGTCGTGGGAGCGGCTACGAGCAGTACTTC. This sequence encodes CASSRGSGYEQYF.

By proportion, this clone is medium-sized. This chain connects TRBV2 to TRBJ2-2, with D possibly TRBD2 on 5 matching bases. With 7 bases removed from V and 3 bases from J, the gap between germline ends came to 12 bases. Germline loops: CDR1 SNHLY, CDR2 FYNNEI. The CDR3 contains 14 residues. CDR3 coding DNA: TGTGCCAGCACTAGCCCCCTTGACACCGGGGAGCTGTTTTTT. Translated, it gives CASTSPLDTGELFF.

This clone has only a few counts. The chain combines TRBV27 with TRBJ2-7, with 8 bases matching TRBD2. Germline V gene lookup returns CDR1 MNHEY and CDR2 SMNVEV (reference sequence). The CDR3 length is 14 residues. The trim removed 6 bases at V and 0 bases at J, leaving 4 bases unmatched. The CDR3 DNA follows: TGTGCCAGCAGAGGGACTAGACCCTCCTACGAGCAGTACTTC. This encodes CASRGTRPSYEQYF.

The chain recombines TRBV28 with TRBJ2-7; D tentatively fits TRBD1 or TRBD2 (5 bases each). The CDR3 totals 13 residues. V was trimmed by 5 bases and J by 12 bases, leaving 20 bases between them. Germline V CDR1 and CDR2: MDHEN, SYDVKM. The DNA for the CDR3 is TGTGCCAGCAGTCTCGGGACGTCAGGACGAGGGTACTTC. This translates into CASSLGTSGRGYF.

Only one count was recorded for this clone. Here the CDR3 DNA reads TGTGCCAGCAGTTACTCCCAGGGCGGAGTCAACACCGGGGAGCTGTTTTTT. This sequence encodes CASSYSQGGVNTGELFF. The gene calls are TRBV2 and TRBJ2-2, with a tentative D call TRBD1 (5 bases). Germline V CDR1 and CDR2: SNHLY, FYNNEI. The CDR3 runs to 17 residues. The germline V and J ends were trimmed by 5 bases and 2 bases, with 18 bases remaining between them.

This clone turned up a few times. V and J are TRBV27 and TRBJ2-7; D is ambiguous. CDR3 size: 11 residues. V gave up 5 bases and J gave up 4 bases, with 6 bases separating them. CDR1 is MNHEY and CDR2 is SMNVEV in the germline V gene (reference sequence). This CDR3 reads CASSHPYEQYF. Written as DNA, the CDR3 is TGTGCCAGCAGTCACCCATACGAGCAGTACTTC.

The chain links TRBV6-1 to TRBJ1-2; a weak D match, TRBD1 (5 bases). Germline loops: CDR1 MNHNS, CDR2 SASEGT. The CDR3 consists of 15 residues. With 2 bases removed from V and 4 bases from J, the gap between germline ends came to 14 bases. CDR3 bases: TGTGCCAGCAGTGAACCTTGGGGCAGTCTCTATGGCTACACCTTC. Translating it yields CASSEPWGSLYGYTF.

The rearrangement joins TRBV7-9 to TRBJ2-1; perhaps TRBD2 as D (5 bases). The V gene lost 5 bases and the J gene lost 7 bases, with 18 bases spanning the gap. The CDR3 is made up of 15 amino acids. Per germline, CDR1 SEHNR and CDR2 FQNEAQ (reference sequence). In DNA, the CDR3 is TGTGCCAGCAGCCCAAGCGAAATCTCGGGGAATGAGCAGTTCTTC. As protein: CASSPSEISGNEQFF.

As for this clone: A much larger clone sits a single nucleotide away, making a read error possible. The sample contains more than one DNA sequence encoding this CDR3. The rearrangement links TRBV28 to TRBJ2-7, with D uncertain. Germline CDR1 and CDR2: MDHEN and SYDVKM. V was clipped by 5 bases and J by 4 bases, with 3 bases between them. The CDR3 has 10 residues. CDR3 residues: CASSGYEQYF. CDR3 in DNA: TGTGCCAGCAGTGGTTACGAGCAGTACTTC.

The chain employs TRBV27 and TRBJ2-7; 12 nucleotides align to TRBD2. With 10 bases clipped from V and 5 bases from J, the junction kept 15 bases outside the gene matches. The CDR3 is 16 residues long. In germline, CDR1 is MNHEY, CDR2 SMNVEV (reference sequence). In DNA form, the CDR3 reads TGTGCCACCGAACCTCGGGCTAGCGGGAGGGCCAACGAGCAGTACTTC. Protein sequence: CATEPRASGRANEQYF.

In its sample, this clone was seen a few times. This rearrangement joins TRBV6-5 to TRBJ1-1, with unresolved D. V was trimmed by 10 bases and J by 10 bases, leaving 16 bases between them. The CDR3 is 11 amino acids. Germline-derived CDR1 and CDR2 are MNHEY and SVGAGI. Written as DNA, the CDR3 is TGTGCCACCTTTAACCGGTTCGGAGCTTTCTTT. Translating gives CATFNRFGAFF.

The sample holds one count of this clone. The chain joins TRBV5-1 to TRBJ2-7, with D possibly TRBD2 on 5 matching bases. The CDR3 spans 14 residues. Trimming removed 2 bases at V and 3 bases at J, with 12 bases between. Germline assignment: CDR1 SGHRS and CDR2 YFSETQ. The CDR3 sequence is CASSFGGLVYEQYF. For the CDR3, the DNA is TGCGCCAGCAGCTTTGGCGGACTCGTCTACGAGCAGTACTTC.

On this clone itself: A read error may explain this, as a much larger clone is one base away. The chain couples TRBV13 to TRBJ2-1; D gene ambiguous. The CDR3 is 12 residues long. In germline, CDR1 is PRHDT, CDR2 FYEKMQ (reference sequence). The V end was cut by 0 bases, the J end by 6 bases, with 3 bases between. The chain's CDR3 is CASSLGGNEQFF. The CDR3 DNA sequence: TGTGCCAGCAGCTTAGGCGGCAATGAGCAGTTCTTC.

This clone was found a few times. This rearrangement joins TRBV18 to TRBJ1-3; tentatively, D is TRBD1 (6 bases). The germline V gene has CDR1 KGHSH and CDR2 LQKENI. The CDR3 is 15 residues long. V dropped 3 bases and J dropped 4 bases, with 13 bases sitting between them. CDR3 sequence reads: CASSPAQGYGNTIYF. CDR3 nucleotides: TGTGCCAGCTCACCGGCACAGGGTTACGGAAACACCATATATTTT.

V usage is TRBV19 and J usage is TRBJ1-3, with a weak D call TRBD1 (5 bases). The CDR3 totals 16 residues. V was pared by 7 bases and J by 0 bases, with 16 bases between. Germline V gene lookup returns CDR1 LNHDA and CDR2 SQIVND (reference sequence). The CDR3 loop reads CASTGRETSSGNTIYF. The CDR3 bases are TGTGCCAGTACGGGGCGAGAGACCAGCTCTGGAAACACCATATATTTT.

The chain couples TRBV5-1 to TRBJ2-3, with TRBD1 matching over 9 bases. The CDR3 length is 17 residues. With 5 bases clipped from V and 3 bases from J, the junction kept 13 bases outside the gene matches. Germline-derived CDR1 and CDR2 are SGHRS and YFSETQ. In nucleotides, the CDR3 is TGCGCCAGCAGTCAAGGGCCAGGGACAGGGAGAACAGATACGCAGTATTTT. It specifies CASSQGPGTGRTDTQYF. Based on the CDR3 plus reference TRBV5-1 and TRBJ2-3, the full variable domain is KAGVTQTPRYLIKTRGQQVTLSCSPISGHRSVSWYQQTPGQGLQFLFEYFSETQRNKGNFPGRFSGRQFSNSRSEMNVSTLELGDSALYLCASSQGPGTGRTDTQYFGPGTRLTVL.

This sequence joins TRBV27 and TRBJ1-1; D might be TRBD1 (5 bases). CDR1 is MNHEY, CDR2 SMNVEV, per germline (reference sequence). V lost 5 bases and J lost 4, with 17 bases in between. This CDR3 has 15 amino acids. The CDR3 bases are TGTGCCAGCAGTCCCACACGAGGGGTGCGCACTGAAGCTTTCTTT. It translates to CASSPTRGVRTEAFF.

In this sample, this clone turned up once. The V and J genes are TRBV2 and TRBJ1-1; 7 bases map to TRBD1. Germline V gives CDR1 SNHLY, CDR2 FYNNEI. CDR3 size: 14 residues. V lost 4 bases and J lost 0; bases outside the gene matches: 2. This CDR3 reads CASSVQGLNTEAFF. In DNA form, the CDR3 reads TGTGCCAGCAGTGTACAGGGGCTGAACACTGAAGCTTTCTTT.

J is TRBJ2-3 and V is TRBV11-3, with 9 bases identical to TRBD1. With 4 bases clipped from V and 3 bases from J, the junction kept 5 bases outside the gene matches. The CDR3 consists of 15 residues. Germline CDR1 and CDR2: SGHNT and YENEEA. CDR3 protein: CASSSGTGFTDTQYF. In DNA, the CDR3 is TGTGCCAGCAGCTCCGGGACAGGGTTTACAGATACGCAGTATTTT.

The chain links TRBV7-9 to TRBJ1-2, with 9 bases fitting TRBD1. CDR1 SEHNR and CDR2 FQNEAQ come from the germline V gene (reference sequence). This CDR3 has 16 residues. V trimming: 5 bases; J trimming: 3 bases; junction bases outside the gene matches: 10. CDR3 DNA: TGTGCCAGCAGCCAAGGACAGGGGTCGTTGGACTATGGCTACACCTTC. It yields the protein CASSQGQGSLDYGYTF.